A selection of T cell receptor beta chains follows, all from one sample in a study of cytomegalovirus exposure and HLA in healthy donors. The method was immunoSEQ multiplex PCR; TCRdb's version includes in-frame clones alone and lacks a portion of them. The data contain some 66,000 clones, roughly 75% of them singletons. The sample was PBMCs. The receptors were sampled from a man aged 60 to 69 in good health and CMV-seropositive. The CDR3 runs from the conserved cysteine through the conserved F or W. A D gene is named only where the DNA matches it firmly. Clone size appears in some rows only: once, few, many, or a class for an expanded clone.

D gene	clone size	V gene	J gene	CDR3 protein	CDR3 DNA
TRBD1	.	TRBV2	TRBJ2-7	CASTNLAGQGYEQYF	TGTGCCAGCACTAACTTGGCGGGACAGGGCTACGAGCAGTACTTC
.	.	TRBV5-1	TRBJ1-1	CASSPGTFRWDTEAFF	TGCGCCAGCAGCCCCGGGACTTTCCGGTGGGACACTGAAGCTTTCTTT
.	.	TRBV6-5	TRBJ2-4	CASGRVQYF	TGTGCCAGTGGTCGGGTTCAGTACTTC
TRBD1	.	TRBV2	TRBJ2-5	CASRDPRGRGETQYF	TGTGCCAGCAGGGACCCCAGGGGGCGCGGGGAGACCCAGTACTTC
.	.	TRBV12-1	TRBJ2-3	CASSFFEGPGTDTQYF	TGTGCCAGCAGCTTTTTCGAAGGGCCGGGGACAGATACGCAGTATTTT
TRBD1	few	TRBV6-6	TRBJ2-2	CASTLDRGRTGELFF	TGTGCCAGCACCCTGGACAGGGGGCGGACCGGGGAGCTGTTTTTT
.	.	TRBV6-1	TRBJ2-7	CASSSFTGYSYEQYF	TGTGCCAGCTCCTCATTTACCGGGTATTCCTACGAGCAGTACTTC
TRBD2	.	TRBV6-6	TRBJ2-3	CASFIAGGSTQYF	TGTGCCAGTTTTATAGCGGGGGGTAGTACGCAGTATTTT
TRBD1	.	TRBV4-1	TRBJ1-3	CASGTGVGNTIYF	TGCGCCAGCGGGACAGGGGTAGGAAACACCATATATTTT
.	.	TRBV11-3	TRBJ2-7	CASSLSGSTYEQYF	TGTGCCAGCAGCTTATCAGGTTCTACCTACGAGCAGTACTTC
.	.	TRBV11-3	TRBJ1-2	CASSLRRGDDGYTF	TGTGCCAGCAGCTTAAGGCGGGGGGACGATGGCTACACCTTC
.	few	TRBV5-1	TRBJ1-1	CASSLADRLEAFF	TGCGCCAGCAGCTTGGCCGACAGGCTTGAAGCTTTCTTT
TRBD2	.	TRBV6-4	TRBJ2-3	CASSDWGGSSTDTQYF	TGTGCCAGCAGTGACTGGGGCGGGAGCAGCACAGATACGCAGTATTTT
TRBD2	.	TRBV6-1	TRBJ2-5	CASRTSGSGETQYF	TGTGCCAGCAGAACTAGCGGGAGTGGGGAGACCCAGTACTTC
.	.	TRBV13	TRBJ1-1	CASSFNSAGGMNTEAFF	TGTGCCAGCAGCTTCAACTCTGCGGGTGGCATGAACACTGAAGCTTTCTTT
.	.	TRBV5-6	TRBJ2-2	CASSFFVSQFTGELFF	TGTGCCAGCAGCTTCTTTGTGTCTCAGTTCACCGGGGAGCTGTTTTTT
.	once	TRBV5-1	TRBJ1-5	CASSLVGRLDSNQPQHF	TGCGCCAGCAGCTTGGTCGGCAGACTAGATAGCAATCAGCCCCAGCATTTT
TRBD1	.	TRBV5-1	TRBJ2-3	CASSRDSLTDTQYF	TGCGCCAGCAGCCGGGACAGTCTCACAGATACGCAGTATTTT
.	.	TRBV6-1	TRBJ1-1	CASSEITANTEAFF	TGTGCCAGCAGTGAAATAACAGCGAACACTGAAGCTTTCTTT
TRBD1	.	TRBV5-4	TRBJ1-2	CASSFPGGYGYTF	TGTGCCAGCAGCTTCCCAGGGGGCTATGGCTACACCTTC
.	.	TRBV7-9	TRBJ1-1	CASIGTRGGAEAFF	TGTGCCAGCATAGGGACCAGGGGTGGGGCTGAAGCTTTCTTT
TRBD1	.	TRBV5-1	TRBJ2-7	CASSLAVQGNDEQYF	TGCGCCAGCAGCTTGGCCGTACAGGGGAACGACGAGCAGTACTTC
.	.	TRBV5-6	TRBJ1-1	CASSPGQHQNTEAFF	TGTGCCAGCAGCCCCGGACAGCATCAGAACACTGAAGCTTTCTTT
.	.	TRBV6-1	TRBJ1-1	CASFKGGSTEAFF	TGTGCCAGCTTTAAAGGGGGATCGACTGAAGCTTTCTTT
.	.	TRBV5-8	TRBJ2-1	CASSLVRSGEPLNNEQFF	TGTGCCAGCAGCTTGGTAAGGTCAGGGGAGCCCTTGAACAATGAGCAGTTCTTC
.	.	TRBV19	TRBJ1-3	CASSRSGNTIYF	TGTGCCAGTAGTCGGTCTGGAAACACCATATATTTT
TRBD1	.	TRBV4-2	TRBJ1-2	CASSQDDRVYTF	TGTGCCAGCAGCCAAGACGACAGGGTCTACACCTTC
TRBD1	.	TRBV9	TRBJ2-5	CASSLHRGQETQYF	TGTGCCAGCAGCTTACACAGGGGCCAAGAGACCCAGTACTTC
.	.	TRBV19	TRBJ1-1	CASSINGGVNTEAFF	TGTGCCAGTAGTATCAACGGGGGGGTGAACACTGAAGCTTTCTTT
.	.	TRBV9	TRBJ2-2	CASTLGSVSTGELFF	TGTGCCAGCACCCTGGGGAGCGTATCCACCGGGGAGCTGTTTTTT
TRBD1	.	TRBV19	TRBJ1-2	CASSDRGDYGYTF	TGTGCCAGTAGTGACAGGGGTGACTATGGCTACACCTTC
.	.	TRBV14	TRBJ1-6	CASSPGGNRHSPLHF	TGTGCCAGCAGCCCAGGTGGAAACAGACATTCACCCCTCCACTTT
.	few	TRBV5-6	TRBJ2-7	CASNLASEQYF	TGTGCCAGCAACTTGGCTTCCGAGCAGTACTTC
TRBD1	.	TRBV4-1	TRBJ2-1	CASSQDRTGNEQFF	TGCGCCAGCAGCCAAGACCGGACAGGGAATGAGCAGTTCTTC
TRBD2	.	TRBV7-9	TRBJ2-1	CASSPTSGVNNEQFF	TGTGCCAGCAGCCCCACTAGCGGGGTCAACAATGAGCAGTTCTTC
TRBD1	.	TRBV5-1	TRBJ1-1	CASSLGQGSAFF	TGCGCCAGCAGCTTGGGACAGGGGTCGGCTTTCTTT
TRBD1	.	TRBV5-1	TRBJ2-7	CASSRGTGDSYEQYF	TGCGCCAGCAGCAGGGGGACAGGGGACTCCTACGAGCAGTACTTC